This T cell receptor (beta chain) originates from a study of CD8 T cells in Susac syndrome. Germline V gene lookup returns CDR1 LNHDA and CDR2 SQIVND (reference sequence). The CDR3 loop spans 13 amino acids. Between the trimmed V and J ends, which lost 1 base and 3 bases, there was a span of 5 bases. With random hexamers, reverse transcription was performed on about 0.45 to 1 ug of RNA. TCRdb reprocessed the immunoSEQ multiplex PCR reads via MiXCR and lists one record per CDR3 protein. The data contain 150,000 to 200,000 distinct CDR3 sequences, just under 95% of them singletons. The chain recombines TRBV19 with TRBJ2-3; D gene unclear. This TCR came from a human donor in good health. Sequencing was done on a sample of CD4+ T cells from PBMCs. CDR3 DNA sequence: TGTGCCAGTAGTATAGCTGGGACAGATACGCAGTATTTT. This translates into CASSIAGTDTQYF.